This T cell receptor beta chain was sequenced for a study of T cells in tuberculosis. The CDR3 runs to 15 residues. Germline trimming cut 7 bases from V and 7 bases from J; bases unmatched to any gene: 15. CDR1 is LNHDA and CDR2 is SQIVND in the germline V gene (reference sequence). Assay used: immunoSEQ multiplex PCR; TCRdb lists only in-frame clones, some missing. The table includes roughly 29,000 clones, over 90% detected once. The sample consisted of PBMCs. This sequence originates from a donor aged 10 to 29 with latent tuberculosis or without tuberculosis infection. This sequence joins TRBV19 and TRBJ2-7; 8 bases are shared with TRBD1. The CDR3 coding sequence is TGTGCCAGTACCTCCATGCGGCAGGGGGCTAGTGAGCAGTACTTC. Its translation is CASTSMRQGASEQYF.